A selection of T cell receptor beta chains follows, all from one sample in a study of early T cells in non-severe SARS-CoV-2 infection. MiXCR was run by TCRdb on the 5' RACE reads, yielding one entry per CDR3 protein. The repertoire has more than 90,000 distinct CDR3 sequences, less than 15% of them found once; the top ten carry around 2.4%. Sequenced sample: whole blood. The receptors shown here come from an adult who was a healthcare worker with PCR-confirmed SARS-CoV-2 infection or an uninfected control (not recorded which). The CDR3 runs from the conserved cysteine through the conserved F or W.

V: TRBV18; J: TRBJ2-7; CDR3: CASSPAYTSGEQYF
V: TRBV3-1; J: TRBJ1-1; CDR3: CASSTGNTEAFF
V: TRBV20-1; J: TRBJ1-1; CDR3: CSATVSTEAFF
V: TRBV28; J: TRBJ2-5; CDR3: CASSLPGDKRTQYF
V: TRBV28; J: TRBJ2-3; CDR3: CASSRAGQPPTDTQYF
V: TRBV6-1; J: TRBJ1-1; CDR3: CAQPCGAPNPEAFF
V: TRBV20-1; J: TRBJ1-6; CDR3: CSVEPGLNYSPLHF
V: TRBV7-2; J: TRBJ2-3; CDR3: CASSLPTGTTLVTGADTQYF
V: TRBV6-5; J: TRBJ1-3; CDR3: CASSYRAGGNTIYF
V: TRBV29-1; J: TRBJ2-5; CDR3: CSVYIRETQYF
V: TRBV29-1; J: TRBJ1-2; CDR3: CSVGLGDGANYGYTF
V: TRBV11-2; J: TRBJ2-5; CDR3: CASSRAVGGKETQYF
V: TRBV4-1; J: TRBJ1-1; CDR3: CASSRGATGQDTEAFF
V: TRBV7-9; J: TRBJ2-6; CDR3: CASSELMANVLTF
V: TRBV5-8; J: TRBJ2-1; CDR3: CASSPDWGLAGDNEQFF
V: TRBV7-9; J: TRBJ1-6; CDR3: CASAGQESLHF
V: TRBV20-1; J: TRBJ1-1; CDR3: CSARGQGSEAFF
V: TRBV6-6; J: TRBJ2-2; CDR3: CASSYSDANTGELFF
V: TRBV9; J: TRBJ2-1; CDR3: CASSRAPPDRRGRNEQFF
V: TRBV11-2; J: TRBJ2-2; CDR3: CASSSLRGGTGELFF
V: TRBV9; J: TRBJ2-2; CDR3: CASSGPRGDTGELFF
V: TRBV6-5; J: TRBJ2-5; CDR3: CATQRGGRETQYF
V: TRBV5-1; J: TRBJ1-1; CDR3: CASSLVERDKAFF
V: TRBV20-1; J: TRBJ2-3; CDR3: CSALSRGQGRDTQYF
V: TRBV6-1; J: TRBJ2-7; CDR3: CASSDSWTGDEQYF
V: TRBV29-1; J: TRBJ2-7; CDR3: CSVSPRTEGEQYF
V: TRBV6-5; J: TRBJ1-5; CDR3: CASSPRDRGVNQPQHF
V: TRBV29-1; J: TRBJ1-1; CDR3: CSVDRDLNTEAFF
V: TRBV27; J: TRBJ2-1; CDR3: CASSLRDHTYNEQFF
V: TRBV3-1; J: TRBJ2-7; CDR3: CASSDGTGFHEQYF
V: TRBV18; J: TRBJ2-7; CDR3: CASSPRDRANYEQYF
V: TRBV5-4; J: TRBJ1-1; CDR3: CASSLPGTYGNTEAFF
V: TRBV7-9; J: TRBJ2-3; CDR3: CASSLATVSWRTDTQYF
V: TRBV9; J: TRBJ1-2; CDR3: CASSVGAGNGYTF
V: TRBV10-3; J: TRBJ1-3; CDR3: CATVPDGSSGNTIYF
V: TRBV20-1; J: TRBJ2-2; CDR3: CSASHRYTGELFF
V: TRBV5-4; J: TRBJ2-7; CDR3: CASSPFNGRKQYF
V: TRBV10-1; J: TRBJ1-1; CDR3: CASSESGPGSAFF
V: TRBV3-1; J: TRBJ1-2; CDR3: CASSRGQGLNYGYTF
V: TRBV7-7; J: TRBJ2-3; CDR3: CASSPTPGLTDTQYF
V: TRBV12-3/TRBV12-4; J: TRBJ2-3; CDR3: CASSFRRQGGDTQYF
V: TRBV6-1; J: TRBJ2-1; CDR3: CASSSYRGSEQFF
V: TRBV18; J: TRBJ2-2; CDR3: CASSPLVSNTGELFF
V: TRBV10-2; J: TRBJ2-3; CDR3: CASWASGGNTDTQYF
V: TRBV29-1; J: TRBJ2-1; CDR3: CSVEGGGNEQFF
V: TRBV12-3/TRBV12-4; J: TRBJ1-2; CDR3: CASSFPERGNGYTF
V: TRBV28; J: TRBJ2-7; CDR3: CASSLYIPRGTYEQYF
V: TRBV12-2; J: TRBJ2-4; CDR3: CASRWGRDTCSNIQYF
V: TRBV4-1; J: TRBJ2-2; CDR3: CASSQDSRGRMTGELFF
V: TRBV5-1; J: TRBJ1-2; CDR3: CASSRTGDSYGYTF
V: TRBV6-1; J: TRBJ1-5; CDR3: CASSGGRNQPQHF
V: TRBV15; J: TRBJ1-1; CDR3: CATSRAGTPMNTEAFF
V: TRBV6-5; J: TRBJ2-1; CDR3: CASSYLRRAGYNEQFF
V: TRBV2; J: TRBJ2-6; CDR3: CASSELDSGANVLTF
V: TRBV20-1; J: TRBJ2-7; CDR3: CSAGQGLYEQYF
V: TRBV7-3; J: TRBJ2-2; CDR3: CASSFRVAGELFF
V: TRBV6-5; J: TRBJ1-2; CDR3: CASSSTTVNYGYTF
V: TRBV12-3/TRBV12-4; J: TRBJ1-2; CDR3: CASSLRGTGQDYGYTF
V: TRBV7-6; J: TRBJ1-1; CDR3: CASSLALDREAFF
V: TRBV4-1; J: TRBJ1-3; CDR3: CASSQDWRRTIYF